Each of the 32 T cell receptor beta chains below was sequenced from the same sample in a study of chemoradiotherapy in HPV16-positive cancers (dated by TCRdb to between 2021 and 2024). The protocol used for the library was the immunoSEQ multiplex PCR assay. The source is immuneACCESS, and TCRdb retained only in-frame sequences with V and J called. Part of the clones is not carried over; for the studies checked, unresolved V genes explain less than half of this, and the remainder is unexplained. The sample profile shows roughly 14,000 clones; roughly 74% of them were found once. Roughly a tenth of the sample is held by the ten biggest clonotypes. This sample was taken from a patient who underwent chemoradiotherapy. The receptors come from a human donor with HPV-associated anogenital cancer.

In DNA, the CDR3 is TGCGCGTCGGCTAGCGGGTTCACAGATACGCAGTATTTT. It translates to CASASGFTDTQYF. The chain couples TRBV10-1 to TRBJ2-3; 8 positions match TRBD2. This CDR3 is 13 amino acids long. The germline V gene encodes CDR1 WNHNN and CDR2 SYGVQD (reference sequence).

The J gene is TRBJ1-2, the V gene TRBV7-2; possibly TRBD1 for D (6 bases). Looked up from germline, CDR1 is SGHTA and CDR2 is FQGNSA. Trimming removed 3 bases from V and 4 bases from J, with 12 bases in between. The CDR3 is made up of 14 amino acids. CDR3 region: CASSLLRGSYGYTF. The CDR3 bases are TGTGCCAGCAGCTTGCTTAGGGGGTCCTATGGCTACACCTTC.

V gene TRBV5-4 combines with J gene TRBJ2-5; D may be TRBD2 (5 bases). CDR1 is SGHNT and CDR2 is YYREEE in the germline V gene (reference sequence). The V and J ends lost 0 bases and 4 bases respectively, with 16 bases between them. The CDR3 loop spans 16 amino acids. In nucleotides, the CDR3 is TGTGCCAGCAGCTTGGTTCTATACGGAGGAGGAGAGACCCAGTACTTC. Its translation: CASSLVLYGGGETQYF.

This chain uses TRBV11-3 with TRBJ2-7; no clear D gene. V gave up 3 bases and J gave up 2 bases, with 5 bases separating them. This CDR3 contains 12 residues. The germline V gene has CDR1 SGHNT and CDR2 YENEEA. The CDR3 DNA follows: TGTGCCAGCAGCTTCACCCCCTACGAGCAGTACTTC. This codes for CASSFTPYEQYF. The full variable domain, with the rest looked up from reference TRBV11-3 and TRBJ2-7, is EAGVVQSPRYKIIEKKQPVAFWCNPISGHNTLYWYLQNLGQGPELLIRYENEEAVDDSQLPKDRFSAERLKGVDSTLKIQPAELGDSAVYLCASSFTPYEQYFGPGTRLTVT.

The V and J genes are TRBV18 and TRBJ2-3; 12 bases match TRBD2. Trimming cost V 3 bases and J 2 bases; bases outside gene matches: 3. This CDR3 is 16 amino acids long. CDR1 is KGHSH and CDR2 is LQKENI in the germline V gene. This chain's CDR3 is CASSPLAGGDTDTQYF. The CDR3 nucleotides read TGTGCCAGCTCACCGCTAGCGGGAGGGGACACAGATACGCAGTATTTT.

The chain has TRBV5-4 and TRBJ2-1; the match to TRBD2 covers 9 bases. The CDR3 is 15 residues long. V lost 2 bases and J lost 5; bases outside the gene matches: 5. CDR1 and CDR2 from the germline V gene are SGHNT and YYREEE (reference sequence). The CDR3 loop is CASSFVAGANNEQFF. In DNA form, the CDR3 reads TGTGCCAGCAGCTTCGTAGCGGGGGCCAACAATGAGCAGTTCTTC.

This chain links TRBV25-1 with TRBJ1-5; possibly TRBD1 for D (5 bases). The CDR3 consists of 16 residues. Germline V gene lookup returns CDR1 MGHDK and CDR2 SYGVNS. V was cut by 4 bases and J by 0 bases, with 13 bases left in between. The CDR3 sequence is CASSGSGTLSNQPQHF. In nucleotides, the CDR3 is TGTGCCAGCAGTGGCTCCGGGACCCTTAGCAATCAGCCCCAGCATTTT.

The gene calls are TRBV27 and TRBJ2-3; 8 positions agree with TRBD2. CDR1 is MNHEY, CDR2 SMNVEV, per germline (reference sequence). The CDR3 runs to 16 residues. Trimming at V came to 3 bases and at J to 4 bases, leaving 9 bases not matched to a gene. The CDR3 region has the DNA TGTGCCAGCAGTTTCTCAGCGGGAGTTCAGGCAGATACGCAGTATTTT. Protein product: CASSFSAGVQADTQYF.

This clone occurred once. The chain is built from TRBV13 and TRBJ2-1; TRBD2 aligns across 10 bases. This CDR3 has 14 amino acids. Looked up from germline, CDR1 is PRHDT and CDR2 is FYEKMQ (reference sequence). Losses at the gene ends were 2 bases for V and 5 bases for J; bases not matched to a gene: 0. The CDR3 spells CASSLLAGDNEQFF. CDR3 sequence (DNA): TGTGCCAGCAGCTTACTAGCGGGAGACAATGAGCAGTTCTTC.

The chain is built from TRBV11-2 and TRBJ2-1; tentative D call: TRBD2 (5 bases). The germline V and J ends were trimmed by 4 bases and 6 bases, with 10 bases remaining between them. The length of the CDR3 is 13 residues. Germline loops: CDR1 SGHAT, CDR2 FQNNGV. The CDR3 DNA follows: TGTGCCAGCAGCTCCCAAGGAGGCAATGAGCAGTTCTTC. This translates into CASSSQGGNEQFF.

V is TRBV7-8 and J is TRBJ2-7, with D unclear. In germline, CDR1 is SGHVS, CDR2 FQNEAQ. The V end was cut by 2 bases, the J end by 4 bases, with 6 bases between. The CDR3 consists of 12 residues. The CDR3 is CASSLLGYEQYF. Here the CDR3 DNA reads TGTGCCAGCAGCTTATTAGGTTACGAGCAGTACTTC.

This clone is a singleton in its sample. This sequence joins TRBV2 and TRBJ2-7; D is possibly TRBD2 (5 bases). The CDR3 runs to 14 residues. V dropped 7 bases and J dropped 2 bases, with 15 bases sitting between them. From germline, CDR1 is SNHLY and CDR2 FYNNEI. The CDR3 reads CASTPLGGAYEQYF. The CDR3 DNA is TGTGCCAGCACCCCCCTAGGAGGCGCCTACGAGCAGTACTTC.

The CDR3 DNA is TGTGCCAGCTCACCCGGCAGCCTGGAGCCCCAGCATTTT. Protein sequence: CASSPGSLEPQHF. The rearrangement links TRBV18 to TRBJ1-5; D gene ambiguous. The germline V and J ends were trimmed by 3 bases and 8 bases, with 11 bases remaining between them. Germline V gives CDR1 KGHSH, CDR2 LQKENI. This CDR3 has 13 amino acids.

This chain connects TRBV19 to TRBJ1-2, with D perhaps TRBD1 (6 bases). The CDR3 is made up of 14 amino acids. CDR1 is LNHDA and CDR2 is SQIVND in the germline V gene (reference sequence). Between the trimmed V and J ends, which lost 9 bases and 7 bases, there was a span of 21 bases. The CDR3 nucleotides are TGTGCCAGCACCGAAGCGGGGGCATTGGTTGGCTACACCTTC. It specifies CASTEAGALVGYTF.

The chain joins TRBV5-4 to TRBJ1-1; 11 bases fit TRBD1. Germline V gene data show CDR1 as SGHNT and CDR2 as YYREEE (reference sequence). CDR3 length equals 14 residues. After removal of 3 bases from V and 7 bases from J, the junction contained 5 bases not matched to a gene. CDR3 in amino acids: CASSSPGQGVEAFF. CDR3 nucleotide sequence: TGTGCCAGCAGCTCCCCGGGACAGGGGGTTGAAGCTTTCTTT.

This chain links TRBV29-1 with TRBJ1-1; 8 nucleotides match TRBD1. The CDR3 sequence is 13 residues long. Germline trimming cut 7 bases from V and 3 bases from J; bases unmatched to any gene: 7. Germline loops: CDR1 SQVTM, CDR2 ANQGSEA. CDR3 sequence (DNA): TGCAGCGCGCGAATACAGGGGGACACTGAAGCTTTCTTT. This translates into CSARIQGDTEAFF.

The CDR3 is CAWSVTGYQPQHF. CDR3 in DNA: TGTGCCTGGAGTGTAACGGGGTACCAGCCCCAGCATTTT. The V gene is TRBV30, the J gene TRBJ1-5; no definite D call. Trimming removed 0 bases from V and 7 bases from J, with 10 bases in between. The CDR3 length is 13 residues. Germline V gene lookup returns CDR1 GTSNPN and CDR2 SVGIG (reference sequence). Supplemented by reference TRBV30 and TRBJ1-5, the full variable domain reads SQTIHQWPATLVQPVGSPLSLECTVEGTSNPNLYWYRQAAGRGLQLLFYSVGIGQISSEVPQNLSASRPQDRQFILSSKKLLLSDSGFYLCAWSVTGYQPQHFGDGTRLSIL.

The DNA of the CDR3 is TGTGCCACCTCCAGCGGGATCAGCACAGATACGCAGTATTTT. Its protein is CATSSGISTDTQYF. V is TRBV25-1 and J is TRBJ2-3; 7 bases are a match to TRBD2. Germline V gives CDR1 MGHDK, CDR2 SYGVNS. V shed 10 bases and J 0 bases; nucleotides not matched to a gene: 7. CDR3 length equals 14 residues.

The chain employs TRBV5-1 and TRBJ1-2; 8 positions agree with TRBD1. V lost 4 bases and J lost 6; bases outside the gene matches: 8. The CDR3 has 14 residues. The V gene's germline CDR1 is SGHRS and CDR2 YFSETQ. CDR3 coding DNA: TGCGCCAGCAGCCCTTTCCAGGGGGCAGATGGCTACACCTTC. Translated: CASSPFQGADGYTF. The whole variable domain, filled in from reference TRBV5-1 and TRBJ1-2, reads KAGVTQTPRYLIKTRGQQVTLSCSPISGHRSVSWYQQTPGQGLQFLFEYFSETQRNKGNFPGRFSGRQFSNSRSEMNVSTLELGDSALYLCASSPFQGADGYTFGSGTRLTVV.

The chain joins TRBV4-2 to TRBJ1-5, with a possible D match to TRBD1 (6 bases). Looked up from germline, CDR1 is LGHNA and CDR2 is YNFKEQ. The length of the CDR3 is 16 residues. V lost 0 bases and J lost 6, with 15 bases in between. The CDR3 DNA is TGTGCCAGCAGCCAAGAGTGGGGAGCAGGGGCTCAGCCCCAGCATTTT. Encoded protein: CASSQEWGAGAQPQHF.

The CDR3 DNA is TGTGCCAGTAGTGCCCAGGGCTCTGGGGCCAACGTCCTGACTTTC. It specifies CASSAQGSGANVLTF. V usage is TRBV19 and J usage is TRBJ2-6; D perhaps matches TRBD1 (5 bases). Germline values: CDR1 LNHDA, CDR2 SQIVND (reference sequence). The CDR3 is 15 amino acids. V dropped 5 bases and J dropped 0 bases, with 8 bases sitting between them.

The V call is TRBV6-5, the J call TRBJ2-1; 15 bases are a match to TRBD2. CDR1 is MNHEY and CDR2 is SVGAGI in the germline V gene. This CDR3 contains 14 residues. Trimming removed 10 bases from V and 10 bases from J; junction bases left unmatched: 8. In DNA, the CDR3 is TGTGCCACCCACGGGACTAGCGGGAGGAAAGAGCAGTTCTTC. This sequence encodes CATHGTSGRKEQFF.

V is TRBV6-7 and J is TRBJ2-6; a weak D match, TRBD2 (5 bases). TRBV6-7 is recorded as an ORF, its role being uncertain. The CDR3 spans 15 residues. V was trimmed by 6 bases and J by 4 bases, leaving 13 bases between them. The CDR3 DNA reads as TGTGCCAGCAGGGACTTAGTGCCCGGGGCCAACGTCCTGACTTTC. Protein sequence: CASRDLVPGANVLTF.

The chain has TRBV4-2 and TRBJ2-3; no reliable D call. The CDR3 has 15 amino acids. Trimming took 2 bases from V and 0 from J, leaving 9 bases between them. Germline lookup yields CDR1 LGHNA and CDR2 YNFKEQ. As DNA, the CDR3 is TGTGCCAGCAGCCAAAAGACCGGAAGCACAGATACGCAGTATTTT. Protein product: CASSQKTGSTDTQYF.

This clone turned up a few times. V usage is TRBV10-2 and J usage is TRBJ2-7, with 9 bases that match TRBD2. Germline CDR1 and CDR2: WSHSY and SAAADI. The CDR3 loop spans 16 amino acids. The junction had 10 bases not matched to a gene; V was cut back by 6 bases and J by 1 base. In DNA form, the CDR3 reads TGCGCCAGCAGAGGCAGCGGGAGGCCCCCGTCCTACGAGCAGTACTTC. The encoded protein is CASRGSGRPPSYEQYF.

V usage is TRBV6-6 and J usage is TRBJ1-1; the match to TRBD1 covers 7 bases. The CDR3 spans 16 residues. Germline-derived CDR1 and CDR2 are MNHNY and SVGAGI (reference sequence). Trimming at V came to 2 bases and at J to 0 bases, leaving 6 bases not matched to a gene. CDR3 nucleotides: TGTGCCAGCAGTTACGCCTCGGGACAGATGAACACTGAAGCTTTCTTT. This sequence encodes CASSYASGQMNTEAFF.

V and J are TRBV30 and TRBJ2-1; D is unclear. V dropped 2 bases and J dropped 12 bases, with 20 bases sitting between them. Germline CDR1 is GTSNPN and CDR2 is SVGIG (reference sequence). CDR3 length equals 14 residues. Here the CDR3 DNA reads TGTGCCTGGAGTTCCCAAACTCGGGCCGGACCGCAGTTCTTC. This sequence encodes CAWSSQTRAGPQFF.

This clone was picked up a small number of times. The chain couples TRBV4-1 to TRBJ1-1; possible D gene TRBD1, 5 bases. V gave up 1 base and J gave up 8 bases, with 8 bases separating them. The CDR3 is 12 residues long. CDR1 and CDR2 from the germline V gene are MGHRA and YSYEKL. The CDR3 nucleotides are TGCGCCAGCAGCCAAGGGGGACCGGAAGCTTTCTTT. This translates into CASSQGGPEAFF.

The rearrangement uses TRBV6-5 and TRBJ1-4; D gene unclear. The germline gives CDR1 MNHEY, CDR2 SVGAGI. Trimming cost V 5 bases and J 5 bases, with 15 bases left between them. The CDR3 totals 15 residues. Here the CDR3 reads CASSLRIGQNEKLFF. In DNA, the CDR3 is TGTGCCAGCAGTCTCCGGATAGGGCAGAATGAAAAACTGTTTTTT.

V and J are TRBV19 and TRBJ2-1, with 10 nucleotides matching TRBD2. Germline loops: CDR1 LNHDA, CDR2 SQIVND (reference sequence). V gave up 1 base and J gave up 8 bases; unmatched junction bases: 2. The CDR3 loop spans 14 amino acids. The DNA for the CDR3 is TGTGCCAGTAGTATAGGACTAGCGGGTGATGAGCAGTTCTTC. The encoded protein is CASSIGLAGDEQFF.

CDR3 nucleotide sequence: TGTGCCAGCAGCGAAGGAGATACGCAGTATTTT. This gives the protein CASSEGDTQYF. The chain recombines TRBV7-9 with TRBJ2-3; no clear D gene. The V gene lost 5 bases and the J gene lost 5 bases, with 5 bases spanning the gap. Germline V gene sequence: CDR1 SEHNR, CDR2 FQNEAQ (reference sequence). CDR3 size: 11 residues.

The rearrangement links TRBV25-1 to TRBJ2-5; possibly TRBD1 for D (6 bases). The CDR3 covers 14 residues. The V gene lost 8 bases and the J gene lost 7 bases, with 20 bases spanning the gap. Germline values: CDR1 MGHDK, CDR2 SYGVNS. DNA for the CDR3: TGTGCCAGCGGGGGCCGGGTCCCCCGAGGGACCCAGTACTTC. This translates into CASGGRVPRGTQYF.